The 13 T cell receptor beta chains given below trace back to one sample, sequenced in a study of cytomegalovirus exposure and HLA in healthy donors. Data came from immunoSEQ multiplex PCR; TCRdb stores just in-frame clones and leaves some out. Seen here are hundreds of thousands of clones, around 86% observed once, and the top ten hold about 2%. The sequencing sample was made of PBMCs. Receptors were obtained from a young woman in good health and CMV-seropositive.

V is TRBV7-8 and J is TRBJ1-3; D gene unclear. The ends were cut back, 2 bases at V and 2 bases at J, with 7 bases in the middle. There are 14 residues in the CDR3. Per the germline V gene, CDR1 is SGHVS and CDR2 is FQNEAQ. CDR3 protein: CASSLSGAGNTIYF. The CDR3 DNA sequence: TGTGCCAGCAGCTTATCCGGGGCTGGAAACACCATATATTTT.

The gene calls are TRBV7-2 and TRBJ1-4, with D possibly TRBD1 on 6 matching bases. The CDR3 extends over 17 amino acids. Germline lookup yields CDR1 SGHTA and CDR2 FQGNSA. Trimming removed 5 bases at V and 0 bases at J, with 16 bases between. DNA of the CDR3: TGTGCCAGCAGCATTGGACAGACCCTACCAACTAATGAAAAACTGTTTTTT. Translating gives CASSIGQTLPTNEKLFF. Filled out from reference TRBV7-2 and TRBJ1-4, the complete variable domain reads GAGVSQSPSNKVTEKGKDVELRCDPISGHTALYWYRQSLGQGLEFLIYFQGNSAPDKSGLPSDRFSAERTGGSVSTLTIQRTQQEDSAVYLCASSIGQTLPTNEKLFFGSGTQLSVL.

The chain carries TRBV28 and TRBJ2-1, with 9 bases lining up with TRBD2. This CDR3 is 16 amino acids long. Per the germline V gene, CDR1 is MDHEN and CDR2 is SYDVKM. The ends lost 10 bases at V and 1 base at J; junction bases unmatched: 11. The CDR3 protein is CATRKASGTSYNEQFF. The CDR3 DNA follows: TGTGCCACCCGAAAGGCTAGCGGGACGTCCTACAATGAGCAGTTCTTC.

The genes are TRBV27 and TRBJ2-3; possibly TRBD1 for D (5 bases). There are 15 residues in the CDR3. Per germline, CDR1 MNHEY and CDR2 SMNVEV (reference sequence). The ends were cut back, 2 bases at V and 2 bases at J, with 11 bases in the middle. The DNA for the CDR3 is TGTGCCAGCAGTTTACAGGGCAGATACACAGATACGCAGTATTTT. Translation gives CASSLQGRYTDTQYF.

The gene calls are TRBV27 and TRBJ2-1; tentatively, D is TRBD2 (8 bases). CDR1 and CDR2 from the germline V gene are MNHEY and SMNVEV (reference sequence). The V end was cut by 3 bases, the J end by 9 bases, with 18 bases between. The CDR3 sequence is 15 residues long. Here the CDR3 reads CASSFRDSGGVEQFF. The CDR3, as DNA: TGTGCCAGCAGTTTCCGGGACAGCGGGGGAGTTGAGCAGTTCTTC.

The chain uses TRBV13 and TRBJ2-1, with D unclear. CDR1 and CDR2 (germline): PRHDT, FYEKMQ (reference sequence). This CDR3 has 11 amino acids. V shed 7 bases and J shed 8 bases, with 9 bases lying between them. The CDR3 protein is CASNLRDEQFF. The CDR3 DNA sequence: TGTGCCAGCAACCTTCGGGATGAGCAGTTCTTC.

The V and J genes are TRBV7-9 and TRBJ1-1; 10 bases fit TRBD1. This CDR3 spans 16 amino acids. CDR1 SEHNR and CDR2 FQNEAQ come from the germline V gene (reference sequence). Trimming at V came to 0 bases and at J to 7 bases, leaving 8 bases not matched to a gene. Here the CDR3 reads CASSLARWDRGIEAFF. The CDR3 nucleotides read TGTGCCAGCAGCTTAGCTAGGTGGGACAGGGGCATTGAAGCTTTCTTT. The variable domain in full, with the rest retrieved from reference TRBV7-9 and TRBJ1-1, is DTGVSQNPRHKITKRGQNVTFRCDPISEHNRLYWYRQTLGQGPEFLTYFQNEAQLEKSRLLSDRFSAERPKGSFSTLEIQRTEQGDSAMYLCASSLARWDRGIEAFFGQGTRLTVV.

The V and J genes are TRBV27 and TRBJ1-2; tentatively, D is TRBD1 (5 bases). The CDR3 covers 16 residues. CDR1 MNHEY and CDR2 SMNVEV come from the germline V gene (reference sequence). Trimming stripped 2 bases from V and 4 bases from J, with 17 bases between. CDR3 in DNA: TGTGCCAGCAGTTTACATGGGGCACGGGTTCTCTATGGCTACACCTTC. This sequence encodes CASSLHGARVLYGYTF.

This chain connects TRBV21-1 to TRBJ2-7; TRBD1 reflects the table's D call only, with no check against the DNA. TRBV21-1 is a documented pseudogene. This CDR3 has 16 amino acids. The CDR3 nucleotides read TGTGCCAGCAGCATGATGGACAGGGGTCACAGCAACGAGCAGTACTTC. This gives the protein CASSMMDRGHSNEQYF.

CDR3 DNA sequence: TGTGCCAGCAGTTTCCCAGCAGGACTTTATAGCAATCAGCCCCAGCATTTT. It translates to CASSFPAGLYSNQPQHF. The rearrangement links TRBV28 to TRBJ1-5; D is unclear. Trimming left V 3 bases short and J 0 bases short, with 15 bases between. Looked up from germline, CDR1 is MDHEN and CDR2 is SYDVKM. The CDR3 is 17 residues long.

The chain has TRBV5-4 and TRBJ1-1; 7 nucleotides align to TRBD1. CDR3 size: 16 residues. With 2 bases clipped from V and 6 bases from J, the junction kept 13 bases outside the gene matches. CDR1 SGHNT and CDR2 YYREEE come from the germline V gene (reference sequence). This CDR3 is CASSFGTEPFGAEAFF. In DNA, the CDR3 is TGTGCCAGCAGCTTTGGGACAGAACCTTTTGGGGCTGAAGCTTTCTTT.

The chain is built from TRBV18 and TRBJ2-4; D perhaps matches TRBD2 (5 bases). Trimming removed 0 bases at V and 11 bases at J, with 8 bases between. Germline CDR1 reads KGHSH; CDR2 reads LQKENI. The CDR3 consists of 12 residues. This CDR3 reads CASSPPGGLQYF. CDR3 bases: TGTGCCAGCTCACCACCTGGAGGCCTTCAGTACTTC.

This clone was seen just once. The chain uses TRBV27 and TRBJ1-2; TRBD1 matches 8 bases. The CDR3 has 13 amino acids. The V segment lost 7 bases and the J segment 1 base; nucleotides outside the gene matches: 2. Germline V lookup: CDR1 MNHEY, CDR2 SMNVEV (reference sequence). The CDR3 DNA reads TGTGCCAGCAATGGACAGGGTAACTATGGCTACACCTTC. Its translation: CASNGQGNYGYTF.